The present T cell receptor beta chain was sequenced within a study of blood T cell repertoires in COVID-19. Study information: Samples taken during acute and convalescent COVID-19 were collected in the United States, Italy and Spain.

This table comes from immunoSEQ multiplex PCR, and its TCRdb copy is limited to in-frame clones, with some not included. Altogether some 200,000 clones are present, roughly 85% being singletons, with the ten largest covering about 5.3%. V trimming: 3 bases; J trimming: 0 bases; junction bases outside the gene matches: 4. Germline V CDR1 and CDR2: LNHDA, SQIVND (reference sequence). The CDR3 has 15 residues. The clonotype was recovered from a woman between 45 and 65 years old who had been exposed to COVID-19. The J gene is TRBJ1-1, the V gene TRBV19; 7 bases fit TRBD1. Specimen: PBMCs or T cells enriched from blood (not recorded which). In DNA form, the CDR3 reads TGTGCCAGTAGTATTGGGGACAGTGTGAACACTGAAGCTTTCTTT. Protein: CASSIGDSVNTEAFF.